Below, one T cell receptor (beta chain) is given with its context. Its binding antigen is unknown. Base qualities are missing; no much larger clone stands one base away. Libraries of naive CD8 T cells were generated from around 20,000 to 1,000,000 sorted cells, with 10%, 30% or 50% of the purified RNA used. Naive CD8 T cells were FACS-sorted as CD8+CD4-CCR7+CD45RA+ on a BD FACSAria II into RLT Plus buffer. Detection sensitivity was tested by spiking Jurkat RNA equal to fewer than twelve TCR copies' worth into samples containing roughly 17,000-1,100,000 naive CD8 T cells. CD8 T cells were enriched using RosetteSep CD8+ T Cell Enrichment Cocktail and Ficoll-Paque, and the enriched cells then underwent ACK red cell lysis. This record belongs to a study of molecular identifiers for immune sequencing clone quantification (dated by TCRdb to the late 2010s). For the study in its entirety: In a replicate experiment, RNA from roughly 20,000 or 100,000 naive CD8 T cells was split into five aliquots, four of which were sequenced. The study was a methods study using CD8 T cells to benchmark molecular-identifier clustering-based TCR repertoire sequencing (MIDCIRS) and TCR RNA copy counting.

Libraries were built with PCR. The sequencer listed for this sample is NextSeq 500. Preparation of bulk TCR libraries followed a previously described approach, with the TCR primers listed in Table S5. Total RNA was purified with the Qiagen AllPrep DNA/RNA kit. Before analysis, reads from multiple sequencing runs of the same library were pooled. The study's own analysis went as follows. Only reads with exact TCR constant sequence were kept, trimmed to 150 nt, and grouped by their 12-nt molecular barcodes. Reads within each barcode group were sub-clustered using a 15% Levenshtein threshold, and quality-weighted consensus sequences were constructed for each RNA molecule. Non-functional sequences were excluded, and lower-count sequences lying one edit away from another sequence were also excluded. Based on fitting two negative binomial distributions, any barcode sub-cluster with under 20% of the maximum read count was discarded. TCRdb passed the public sequencing reads through fastp at Q25 and MiXCR, retaining productive beta sequences. When rows share a CDR3 protein, they turn into one entry using the most common DNA and genes. TCRdb, not the authors, supplied the V and J calls. Across this sample there are about 510,000 distinct CDR3 sequences, with around 25% seen only once. The ten largest account for 0.7% to 0.9% of the sample.

The CDR3 numbers 14 residues from cysteine through phenylalanine. Solely the CDR3 DNA is kept, with 42 bases framed from the first base. As encoded in the germline V gene, CDR1 is LGHNA while CDR2 is YSLEER. V and J are truncated by 4 bases and 7 bases respectively, leaving an intervening sequence of 14 bases. Study-level results and caveats: In CMV-specific effector cells, over 98% of molecules were held by clones above 20 RNA copies, whereas under 1% of molecules were held by such clones in naive cells. Spiked-in Jurkat TCR RNA (approximately 10 copies' worth), which is not part of the donor repertoire, was contained in the naive libraries. About 3 recovered TCR RNA copies per cell were obtained by modeling, versus around 9.8 by digital PCR, implying a capture efficiency of 25% to 35%. Even against a background of 750,000 to 1,000,000 naive CD8 T cells, spiked-in Jurkat TCR RNA amounting to a single cell's worth was reported to be detectable. When barcode sub-clustering was omitted, TCR diversity was inflated by chimeric consensus sequences, with chimeras reaching as high as 47%. Highly expanded clone sizes could be underestimated because identical TCR molecules may share a barcode.

Recombination joined TRBV4-3 with TRBJ2-1; TRBD2 might be the D gene, on 5 matching bases. This clonotype was sampled from a human donor in good health. Some libraries in this study had Jurkat cell RNA spiked in. The sequencing input was naive CD8+ T cells from blood, with Jurkat cell RNA spiked in. In the paper's terms, the cell subset or site label means: FACS-sorted CD8+CD4-CCR7+CD45RA+ naive T cells. The CDR3 has the sequence CASSPHLGSNEQFF. The nucleotide sequence reads as follows: TGCGCCAGCAGCCCGCACCTAGGGAGTAATGAGCAGTTCTTC.